This T cell receptor (beta chain) was retrieved from a study of blood T cell repertoires in COVID-19. As for the study in general: Samples came from the United States, Italy and Spain, spanning acute and convalescent COVID-19. T cells, B-cell-depleted T cells, or PBMCs supplied cDNA or gDNA.

Authors' data handling: Reference gene primers were amplified, and this amplification served to estimate nucleated cell counts. Clones were read by immunoSEQ multiplex PCR, and TCRdb kept only the in-frame ones, dropping some. V and J calls plus clone size are reproduced from that table; the DNA served to infer D and trimming. Among under 350,000 clones listed, 89% were seen once. Trimming took off 4 bases at V and 7 bases at J, with 20 bases between the two ends. This CDR3 region has 15 residues. CDR1 and CDR2 from the germline V gene are SGHNT and YYREEE (reference sequence). The V gene is TRBV5-4, the J gene TRBJ1-2; D uncertain. What was sequenced was peripheral blood. The sequence derives from a man in his fifties with acute or convalescent COVID-19. The CDR3 spells CASSPAGDLYFGYTF. In DNA form, the CDR3 reads TGTGCCAGCAGCCCGGCCGGAGACCTTTACTTTGGCTACACCTTC.